This T cell receptor (beta chain) was captured by sequencing in a study of blood T cells in healthy people across ages. Overall study: Using template switching, researchers captured about one barcoded beta molecule for each two T cells.

The CDR3 is 16 residues long. V shed 0 bases and J 7 bases; nucleotides not matched to a gene: 10. The V gene's germline CDR1 is SGHRS and CDR2 YFSETQ. Researchers collected about 9.7 milliliters of peripheral blood from every single donor. Researchers report isolating at least 6.5 million PBMCs per sample. A J-beta primer mix and a sample-barcoded 5' primer were used in a second PCR of roughly 7 to 12 cycles. TCRdb recomputed calls from the 5' RACE reads with MiXCR, one row per CDR3 protein. The repertoire holds around 1,800,000 distinct CDR3 sequences, with approximately 40% as singletons. The J gene is TRBJ2-1, the V gene TRBV5-1; 7 positions match TRBD2. This receptor was identified in a human donor in good health. Sequenced input: blood. The CDR3 nucleotides read TGCGCCAGCAGCTTGGCGTTGGCAGGGAGGGGAAATGAGCAGTTCTTC. Residues: CASSLALAGRGNEQFF.